This T cell receptor beta chain was identified during a study of T-cell reconstitution after alpha-beta-depleted transplantation in children. In its sample, this clonotype was seen a few times. CDR3 size: 13 residues. Deletions cut 6 bases from V and 6 bases from J, with 12 bases between. The germline gives CDR1 MNHEY, CDR2 SMNVEV (reference sequence). This sample's TCRbeta library carried unique molecular identifier barcodes. TCRdb fed the PCR reads into MiXCR, producing one record per CDR3 protein. The sample has some 280,000 distinct CDR3 sequences; about a tenth are singletons. The rearrangement joins TRBV27 to TRBJ2-1, with D unresolved. The sequences come from PBMCs from the stem cell graft donor, collected from the stem cell graft. The TCR comes from a human donor who donated a stem cell graft to a child with SCID. The CDR3 protein is CASRKTASNEQFF. Here the CDR3 DNA reads TGTGCCAGCAGGAAAACCGCTAGCAATGAGCAGTTCTTC.